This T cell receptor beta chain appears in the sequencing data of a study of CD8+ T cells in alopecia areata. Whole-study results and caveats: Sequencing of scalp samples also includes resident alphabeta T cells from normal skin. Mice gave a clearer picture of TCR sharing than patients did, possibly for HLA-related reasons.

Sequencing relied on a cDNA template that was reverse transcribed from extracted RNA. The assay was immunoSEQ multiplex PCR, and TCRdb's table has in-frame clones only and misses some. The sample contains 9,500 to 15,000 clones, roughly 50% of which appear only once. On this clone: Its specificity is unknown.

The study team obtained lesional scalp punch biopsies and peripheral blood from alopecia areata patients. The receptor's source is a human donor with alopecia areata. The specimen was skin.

CDR3: CASSRDDRGNQPQHF. Written as DNA, the CDR3 is TGTGCCAGTAGTAGAGATGACAGGGGCAATCAGCCCCAGCATTTT. The genes are TRBV19 and TRBJ1-5; TRBD1 matches at 7 bases. V dropped 4 bases and J dropped 2; count of bases not matched to a gene: 5. The CDR3 contains 15 residues. CDR1 LNHDA and CDR2 SQIVND come from the germline V gene (reference sequence). The full variable domain, in which reference TRBV19 and TRBJ1-5 provide the parts outside the CDR3, is DGGITQSPKYLFRKEGQNVTLSCEQNLNHDAMYWYRQDPGQGLRLIYYSQIVNDFQKGDIAEGYSVSREKKESFPLTVTSAQKNPTAFYLCASSRDDRGNQPQHFGDGTRLSIL.